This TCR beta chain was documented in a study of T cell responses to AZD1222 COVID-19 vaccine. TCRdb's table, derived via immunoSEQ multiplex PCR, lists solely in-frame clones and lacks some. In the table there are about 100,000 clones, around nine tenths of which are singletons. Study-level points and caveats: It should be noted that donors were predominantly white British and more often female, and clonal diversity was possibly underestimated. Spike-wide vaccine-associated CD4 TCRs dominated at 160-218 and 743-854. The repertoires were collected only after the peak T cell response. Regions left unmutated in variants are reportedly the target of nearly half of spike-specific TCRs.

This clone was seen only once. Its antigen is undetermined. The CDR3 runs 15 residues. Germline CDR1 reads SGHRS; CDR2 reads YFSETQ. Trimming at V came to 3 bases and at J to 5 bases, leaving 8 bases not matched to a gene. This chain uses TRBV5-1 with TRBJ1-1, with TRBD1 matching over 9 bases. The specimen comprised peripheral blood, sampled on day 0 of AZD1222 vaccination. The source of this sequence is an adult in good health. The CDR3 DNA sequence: TGCGCCAGCAGCTCAGACAGGGGGGGATTTACTGAAGCTTTCTTT. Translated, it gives CASSSDRGGFTEAFF.